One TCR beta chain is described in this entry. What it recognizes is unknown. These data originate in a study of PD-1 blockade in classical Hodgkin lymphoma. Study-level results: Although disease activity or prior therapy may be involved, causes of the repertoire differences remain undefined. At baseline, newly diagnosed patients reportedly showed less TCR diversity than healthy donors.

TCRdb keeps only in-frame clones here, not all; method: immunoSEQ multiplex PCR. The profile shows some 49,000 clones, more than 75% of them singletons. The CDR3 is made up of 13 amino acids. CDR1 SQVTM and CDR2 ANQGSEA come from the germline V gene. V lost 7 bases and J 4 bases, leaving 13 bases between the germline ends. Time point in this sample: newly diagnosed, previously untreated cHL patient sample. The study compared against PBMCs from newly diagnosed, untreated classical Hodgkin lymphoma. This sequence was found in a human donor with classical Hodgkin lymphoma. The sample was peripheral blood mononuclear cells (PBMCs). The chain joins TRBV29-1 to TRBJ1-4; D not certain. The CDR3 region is CSAAERHNEKLFF. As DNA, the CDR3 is TGCAGCGCTGCAGAACGGCATAATGAAAAACTGTTTTTT.